The clone carrying this T cell receptor (beta chain) has ten or more counts. Antigen: not known. The second PCR ran about 6 to 11 cycles with a sample-barcoded 5' primer and J-beta primers. In TCRdb, the 5' RACE reads were re-called with MiXCR into one record per CDR3 protein. The profile covers just over 1 million distinct CDR3 sequences, with around 45% appearing a single time and under 20% taken by the ten largest. The data derive from a study of blood T cells in healthy people across ages. Looked up from germline, CDR1 is SGHRS and CDR2 is YFSETQ. This CDR3 has 13 amino acids. Trimming took off 1 base at V and 3 bases at J, with 8 bases between the two ends. Study observations and caveats: Diversity of TCR beta per million T cells declined in a roughly linear way with age.

The sample, about 10 milliliters of peripheral blood, was drawn from each donor. Each sample used at least 6 million PBMCs. Total RNA was extracted at no less than 5 micrograms per sample. The source of this sequence is a woman aged 55-69 years in good health. The sequenced sample was blood. V is TRBV5-1 and J is TRBJ2-7; D ambiguous. CDR3 region: CASSLTPIYEQYF. The CDR3 coding sequence is TGCGCCAGCAGCTTGACACCCATCTACGAGCAGTACTTC.